Listed here are 21 T cell receptor beta chains from one sample, sequenced in a study of cytomegalovirus exposure and HLA in healthy donors. Profiling relied on immunoSEQ multiplex PCR, and the TCRdb table lists in-frame clones only, not all of them. The table lists fewer than 150,000 clones, about 82% of them singletons. The sample was PBMCs. The receptors stem from a young man in good health and CMV-seronegative.

The rearrangement uses TRBV27 and TRBJ2-1; the match to TRBD1 covers 8 bases. After removal of 3 bases from V and 10 bases from J, the junction contained 8 bases not matched to a gene. The CDR3 is made up of 14 amino acids. Germline V lookup: CDR1 MNHEY, CDR2 SMNVEV (reference sequence). CDR3 DNA: TGTGCCAGCAGTTTTTTGGACAGGGTGGGGGAGCAGTTCTTC. Protein product: CASSFLDRVGEQFF.

This rearrangement joins TRBV25-1 to TRBJ2-3, with 9 bases identical to TRBD2. The ends lost 5 bases at V and 4 bases at J; junction bases unmatched: 4. This CDR3 contains 14 residues. Per germline, CDR1 MGHDK and CDR2 SYGVNS. The CDR3 region has the DNA TGTGCCAGCAGTCTGGCGGGGGGGCCAGATACGCAGTATTTT. Its protein product is CASSLAGGPDTQYF.

The chain employs TRBV27 and TRBJ2-7, with D perhaps TRBD1 (5 bases). Germline CDR1 is MNHEY and CDR2 is SMNVEV (reference sequence). Trimming stripped 5 bases from V and 6 bases from J, with 8 bases between. CDR3 size: 11 residues. The CDR3 spells CASSPGIEQYF. The CDR3 DNA reads TGTGCCAGCAGTCCAGGGATCGAGCAGTACTTC.

The chain has TRBV7-6 and TRBJ1-5; no reliable D call. This CDR3 has 14 residues. Germline V gene data show CDR1 as SGHVS and CDR2 as FNYEAQ. V dropped 5 bases and J dropped 1 base, with 9 bases sitting between them. DNA for the CDR3: TGTGCCAGCAGCCCCACAGCAAGCAATCAGCCCCAGCATTTT. This translates into CASSPTASNQPQHF.

V gene TRBV6-4 combines with J gene TRBJ1-5; no definite D call. With 3 bases removed from V and 7 bases from J, the gap between germline ends came to 10 bases. This CDR3 has 13 residues. Germline-derived CDR1 and CDR2 are MRHNA and SNTAGT. The CDR3 DNA sequence: TGTGCCAGCAGTGAACGGGATGGGCAGCCCCAGCATTTT. It encodes CASSERDGQPQHF.

The V call is TRBV19, the J call TRBJ2-7, with TRBD1 identical over 8 bases. The CDR3 consists of 16 residues. The germline V gene encodes CDR1 LNHDA and CDR2 SQIVND (reference sequence). With V trimmed by 6 bases and J by 5 bases, 15 bases remained unmatched. The CDR3 bases are TGTGCCAGTAGCCCAAGTGGGGGACAGGTGGTCGACGAGCAGTACTTC. This codes for CASSPSGGQVVDEQYF.

The sample holds a few counts of this clone. The rearrangement joins TRBV30 to TRBJ1-1; 11 nucleotides align to TRBD1. Germline V gives CDR1 GTSNPN, CDR2 SVGIG (reference sequence). Trimming took 2 bases from V and 5 from J; bases not matched to a gene: 7. CDR3 size: 15 residues. The CDR3 is CAWSKGQGAWTEAFF. DNA of the CDR3: TGTGCCTGGAGTAAAGGACAGGGGGCATGGACTGAAGCTTTCTTT.

The genes are TRBV7-9 and TRBJ2-7; the match to TRBD1 covers 8 bases. Germline CDR1 SEHNR, CDR2 FQNEAQ (reference sequence). The length of the CDR3 is 15 residues. The trim removed 4 bases at V and 4 bases at J, leaving 9 bases unmatched. CDR3 sequence reads: CASSSPRDRSYEQYF. CDR3 nucleotides: TGTGCCAGCAGCTCCCCCCGGGACAGGTCTTACGAGCAGTACTTC. The complete variable domain, with remaining parts taken from reference TRBV7-9 and TRBJ2-7, reads DTGVSQNPRHKITKRGQNVTFRCDPISEHNRLYWYRQTLGQGPEFLTYFQNEAQLEKSRLLSDRFSAERPKGSFSTLEIQRTEQGDSAMYLCASSSPRDRSYEQYFGPGTRLTVT.

This clone was found a few times. This chain links TRBV10-2 with TRBJ1-2; D gene uncertain. Trimming removed 0 bases at V and 4 bases at J, with 9 bases between. The CDR3 contains 14 residues. CDR1 WSHSY and CDR2 SAAADI come from the germline V gene. The CDR3 spells CASSESQVSYGYTF. Written as DNA, the CDR3 is TGCGCCAGCAGTGAGTCGCAGGTTAGCTATGGCTACACCTTC.

This sequence joins TRBV7-6 and TRBJ2-3; TRBD1 aligns across 7 bases. Trimming at V came to 3 bases and at J to 2 bases, leaving 5 bases not matched to a gene. The CDR3 runs 15 residues. CDR1 SGHVS and CDR2 FNYEAQ come from the germline V gene. As DNA, the CDR3 is TGTGCCAGCAGCTTGGGACAGAGAAACACAGATACGCAGTATTTT. Residues: CASSLGQRNTDTQYF.

The chain employs TRBV27 and TRBJ2-7; no clear D. The V end lost 6 bases, the J end lost 1 base, and 10 bases lay between the germline ends. Germline lookup yields CDR1 MNHEY and CDR2 SMNVEV (reference sequence). The CDR3 spans 13 residues. CDR3 in DNA: TGTGCCAGCAGCCCTCCGTCGTCCTACGAGCAGTACTTC. Its translation is CASSPPSSYEQYF.

The rearrangement uses TRBV5-5 and TRBJ2-7; 10 positions agree with TRBD2. The CDR3 contains 14 residues. Germline CDR1 reads SGHKS; CDR2 reads YYEKEE (reference sequence). The J segment lost 8 bases and the V segment lost 4 bases, leaving 9 bases of the junction unmatched. The CDR3 spells CASSRHLAGDQQYF. The CDR3 DNA sequence: TGTGCCAGCAGCCGGCACCTAGCGGGGGACCAGCAGTACTTC.

The J gene is TRBJ2-1, the V gene TRBV19, with 9 bases matching TRBD2. V trimming: 5 bases; J trimming: 4 bases; junction bases outside the gene matches: 3. The CDR3 is 14 residues long. CDR1 is LNHDA and CDR2 is SQIVND in the germline V gene (reference sequence). The CDR3, as DNA: TGTGCCAGTAGTTCTGCGGGGGGGTACAATGAGCAGTTCTTC. Encoded protein: CASSSAGGYNEQFF.

This chain connects TRBV19 to TRBJ2-7, with TRBD2 matching over 11 bases. There are 17 residues in the CDR3. Per the germline V gene, CDR1 is LNHDA and CDR2 is SQIVND (reference sequence). Losses at the gene ends were 4 bases for V and 0 bases for J; bases not matched to a gene: 8. The CDR3 spells CASSTLAGGTSSYEQYF. CDR3 DNA sequence: TGTGCCAGTAGTACCCTAGCGGGGGGTACTAGCTCCTACGAGCAGTACTTC.

The rearrangement uses TRBV21-1 and TRBJ1-6; the D call of TRBD1 is as the table states it, not checked on the DNA. TRBV21-1 is flagged as a pseudogene. This CDR3 has 16 amino acids. CDR3 sequence reads: CASSTADRDKNSPLHF. In DNA form, the CDR3 reads TGTGCCAGCAGCACTGCGGACAGGGACAAAAATTCACCCCTCCACTTT.

The chain uses TRBV29-1 and TRBJ2-7; TRBD2 matches 12 bases. V was pared by 6 bases and J by 5 bases, with 5 bases of the junction left unmatched. From germline, CDR1 is SQVTM and CDR2 ANQGSEA. This CDR3 region has 13 residues. CDR3 DNA sequence: TGCAGCGTCCGGACTAGCGGGACCCACGAGCAGTACTTC. Protein: CSVRTSGTHEQYF.

This chain joins TRBV9 and TRBJ1-2; 10 bases match TRBD1. Germline assignment: CDR1 SGDLS and CDR2 YYNGEE. CDR3 length: 17 amino acids. V lost 3 bases and J lost 3; bases outside the gene matches: 11. CDR3 nucleotides: TGTGCCAGCAGCGGCGGGGACAGGGGAGGGGGGGACTATGGCTACACCTTC. This sequence encodes CASSGGDRGGGDYGYTF.

This chain joins TRBV11-2 and TRBJ2-7; 7 positions agree with TRBD2. The CDR3 has 13 residues. V shed 5 bases and J 3 bases; nucleotides not matched to a gene: 4. CDR1 is SGHAT and CDR2 is FQNNGV in the germline V gene. The chain's CDR3 is CASSGRTSYEQYF. The CDR3 bases are TGTGCCAGCAGCGGACGGACTAGCTACGAGCAGTACTTC.

The V and J genes are TRBV6-1 and TRBJ1-1; perhaps TRBD1 as D (6 bases). Germline V gene data show CDR1 as MNHNS and CDR2 as SASEGT. With 6 bases removed from V and 1 base from J, the gap between germline ends came to 12 bases. The CDR3 is made up of 14 amino acids. Here the CDR3 reads CASRTGTTNTEAFF. CDR3 coding DNA: TGTGCCAGCAGAACCGGGACAACGAACACTGAAGCTTTCTTT.

V gene TRBV30 combines with J gene TRBJ1-6; no firm D call. CDR1 is GTSNPN and CDR2 is SVGIG in the germline V gene (reference sequence). V was clipped by 1 base and J by 10 bases, with 17 bases between them. This CDR3 is 15 amino acids long. The CDR3 sequence is CAWSGATGIRSPLHF. The CDR3 DNA reads TGTGCCTGGAGTGGTGCGACGGGGATAAGGTCACCCCTCCACTTT.

This chain links TRBV7-8 with TRBJ2-7; D might be TRBD1 (6 bases). Trimming took off 5 bases at V and 2 bases at J, with 16 bases between the two ends. Looked up from germline, CDR1 is SGHVS and CDR2 is FQNEAQ. CDR3 length equals 15 residues. The CDR3 loop reads CASSPRRGVPYEQYF. CDR3 bases: TGTGCCAGCAGCCCCCGCAGGGGCGTCCCCTACGAGCAGTACTTC.